This TCR beta chain was captured by sequencing in a study of Ad26.COV2.S vaccination and SARS-CoV-2 variants. Study-wide background: COV1001, an Ad26.COV2.S trial, supplied this vaccine-arm donor. Doses of Ad26.COV2.S were injected into muscle once or twice, 56 days apart. Notes on the study in general: Across vaccine and placebo recipients, the breadth of non-spike TCRs was similar.

As to this clone: Its antigen remains unknown.

The CDR3 extends over 13 amino acids. CDR1 is MNHEY and CDR2 is SVGAGI in the germline V gene. Trimming shortened V by 4 bases and J by 2 bases, and 6 bases separated the two germline ends. Treatment here: about 20 received Ad26.COV2.S at low or high dose, single or two shots; about 5 received placebo; per-sample allocation not given. Each sample was drawn 63 days after the first injection (of vaccine or placebo). Sequenced by immunoSEQ multiplex PCR; TCRdb stores in-frame clones only, minus some. The sample holds more than 400,000 clones, around 93% seen once. This sample comprised peripheral blood, obtained in a trial of Ad26.COV2.S vaccine versus placebo. V and J are TRBV6-5 and TRBJ1-3; D gene uncertain. The TCR was taken from a person aged 18 to 65 who received the Ad26.COV2.S COVID-19 vaccine or a placebo. CDR3 protein: CASSSVPGNTIYF. In nucleotides, the CDR3 is TGTGCCAGCAGTTCGGTACCTGGAAACACCATATATTTT.